The 24 T cell receptor beta chains reported below all come from one sample, sequenced in a study of blood T cell repertoires in COVID-19. Using immunoSEQ multiplex PCR, the repertoire was profiled, and TCRdb retains in-frame clones only, with some absent. This sample has 140,000 or so clones, with about four fifths found just once. Source material: peripheral blood. The receptors come from a man between 70 and 80 years old who had recovered from COVID-19.

The gene calls are TRBV7-2 and TRBJ2-3, with D perhaps matching TRBD2 (5 bases). V gave up 3 bases and J gave up 4 bases, with 14 bases separating them. The CDR3 is 15 residues long. Germline V gene data show CDR1 as SGHTA and CDR2 as FQGNSA. Here the CDR3 DNA reads TGTGCCAGCAGCTTCCTATTGGGGAGAGCAGATACGCAGTATTTT. Protein: CASSFLLGRADTQYF. The variable domain in full, with the rest retrieved from reference TRBV7-2 and TRBJ2-3, is GAGVSQSPSNKVTEKGKDVELRCDPISGHTALYWYRQSLGQGLEFLIYFQGNSAPDKSGLPSDRFSAERTGGSVSTLTIQRTQQEDSAVYLCASSFLLGRADTQYFGPGTRLTVL.

The chain combines TRBV30 with TRBJ2-3; D is ambiguous. Germline V lookup: CDR1 GTSNPN, CDR2 SVGIG (reference sequence). The CDR3 length is 13 residues. V lost 4 bases to trimming and J lost 2 bases, with 10 bases between them. The CDR3 DNA is TGTGCCTGGACCGAGGAGAACACAGATACGCAGTATTTT. Its protein product is CAWTEENTDTQYF.

This chain uses TRBV27 with TRBJ1-4; TRBD1 aligns across 7 bases. This CDR3 has 16 residues. Germline V gene lookup returns CDR1 MNHEY and CDR2 SMNVEV (reference sequence). Trimming cost V 0 bases and J 4 bases; bases outside gene matches: 5. The DNA of the CDR3 is TGTGCCAGCAGTTTATCCCCGACAGGGCTTAATGAAAAACTGTTTTTT. This translates into CASSLSPTGLNEKLFF.

The chain uses TRBV27 and TRBJ2-7; D remains unclear. Germline loops: CDR1 MNHEY, CDR2 SMNVEV (reference sequence). The ends were cut back, 3 bases at V and 6 bases at J, with 12 bases in the middle. This CDR3 contains 13 residues. The CDR3 protein is CASSFFGSGEQYF. Written as DNA, the CDR3 is TGTGCCAGCAGTTTTTTCGGGTCTGGCGAGCAGTACTTC.

The rearrangement uses TRBV11-2 and TRBJ2-1; possible D gene TRBD2, 7 bases. V was cut by 7 bases and J by 8 bases, with 18 bases left in between. CDR3 length: 14 residues. Germline CDR1 SGHAT, CDR2 FQNNGV. CDR3 bases: TGTGCCAGCACCCTGATGGGGGGGCATCATGAGCAGTTCTTC. It is translated as CASTLMGGHHEQFF.

The J gene is TRBJ2-1, the V gene TRBV24-1; 7 bases agree with TRBD1. Trimming cost V 6 bases and J 7 bases; bases outside gene matches: 8. The V gene's germline CDR1 is KGHDR and CDR2 SFDVKD. The CDR3 has 14 amino acids. CDR3 DNA sequence: TGTGCCACCAGTTTGACAGGGTCGGATAATGAGCAGTTCTTC. It is translated as CATSLTGSDNEQFF.

The table lists this clone with a count of one. V gene TRBV19 combines with J gene TRBJ2-7; tentatively, D is TRBD2 (5 bases). The CDR3 runs 14 residues. The V gene's germline CDR1 is LNHDA and CDR2 SQIVND (reference sequence). Trimming took 6 bases from V and 3 from J, leaving 15 bases between them. The CDR3 nucleotides are TGTGCCAGTAGGACCGGGCACGGGGACTACGAGCAGTACTTC. Translation: CASRTGHGDYEQYF.

This chain joins TRBV30 and TRBJ2-1; 8 nucleotides match TRBD2. V shed 0 bases, J shed 4 bases, and the junction held 5 bases outside the gene matches. CDR3 size: 15 residues. The germline V gene encodes CDR1 GTSNPN and CDR2 SVGIG (reference sequence). DNA of the CDR3: TGTGCCTGGAGTGTAACTAGCGGAGAATACAATGAGCAGTTCTTC. Amino acids: CAWSVTSGEYNEQFF.

The J gene is TRBJ2-1, the V gene TRBV29-1; D remains unclear. V was cut by 5 bases and J by 8 bases, with 7 bases left in between. This CDR3 region has 10 residues. From germline, CDR1 is SQVTM and CDR2 ANQGSEA. As DNA, the CDR3 is TGCAGCGTTAATCTCTATGAGCAGTTCTTC. Residues: CSVNLYEQFF.

The rearrangement joins TRBV3-1 (or the pseudogene TRBV3-2) to TRBJ2-2, with TRBD1 identical over 10 bases. The germline V gene has CDR1 LGHDT and CDR2 YNNKEL (reference sequence). After removal of 6 bases from V and 4 bases from J, the junction contained 8 bases not matched to a gene. The CDR3 is 16 amino acids. The CDR3 nucleotides read TGTGCCAGCAGAACAACGGGACAGGGGTTCACCGGGGAGCTGTTTTTT. Protein product: CASRTTGQGFTGELFF.

The chain links TRBV10-3 to TRBJ2-3; D unclear. V dropped 3 bases and J dropped 0 bases, with 16 bases sitting between them. CDR3 length equals 17 residues. From germline, CDR1 is ENHRY and CDR2 SYGVKD. The CDR3: CAISESRATGSTDTQYF. In DNA form, the CDR3 reads TGTGCCATCAGTGAATCGAGAGCGACTGGGAGCACAGATACGCAGTATTTT.

V is TRBV7-2 and J is TRBJ2-7, with 8 bases fitting TRBD2. CDR1 is SGHTA, CDR2 FQGNSA, per germline. The CDR3 is made up of 16 amino acids. With V trimmed by 3 bases and J by 0 bases, 7 bases remained unmatched. The CDR3 reads CASSLASGSDSYEQYF. Here the CDR3 DNA reads TGTGCCAGCAGCTTGGCAAGCGGGAGCGACTCCTACGAGCAGTACTTC.

The CDR3 DNA reads as TGTGCCAGCAGCTTAGCCGGGACTAGCGACAAGGTGGATACGCAGTATTTT. It codes for CASSLAGTSDKVDTQYF. The chain has TRBV7-2 and TRBJ2-3; 10 bases match TRBD2. Germline trimming cut 0 bases from V and 6 bases from J; bases unmatched to any gene: 9. The CDR3 is 17 residues long. Looked up from germline, CDR1 is SGHTA and CDR2 is FQGNSA.

This chain uses TRBV7-9 with TRBJ2-7; 10 bases align to TRBD2. The CDR3 contains 14 residues. Germline CDR1 SEHNR, CDR2 FQNEAQ (reference sequence). V was clipped by 5 bases and J by 6 bases; unmatched bases: 7. The CDR3 DNA reads as TGTGCCAGCAGCAAAACTAGCGGGACGGTCGAGCAGTACTTC. Translating it yields CASSKTSGTVEQYF.

The rearrangement links TRBV7-9 to TRBJ2-7; maybe TRBD1 (5 bases). Germline lookup yields CDR1 SEHNR and CDR2 FQNEAQ (reference sequence). Trimming shortened V by 1 base and J by 5 bases, and 15 bases separated the two germline ends. The CDR3 has 15 residues. Here the CDR3 reads CASSLGTGLKDEQYF. CDR3 DNA: TGTGCCAGCAGCTTAGGTACAGGCCTCAAGGACGAGCAGTACTTC.

This clone turned up a few times. This chain uses TRBV27 with TRBJ1-2, with D maybe TRBD1 (6 bases). V lost 6 bases and J 6 bases, leaving 17 bases between the germline ends. From germline, CDR1 is MNHEY and CDR2 SMNVEV (reference sequence). The CDR3 is 14 amino acids. CDR3 sequence (DNA): TGTGCCAGCAGGGAAGGGGGATTCGTGGATGGCTACACCTTC. Protein sequence: CASREGGFVDGYTF.

This clone came up once. The chain recombines TRBV4-1 with TRBJ1-2, with D possibly being TRBD1 (5 bases). Germline V CDR1 and CDR2: MGHRA, YSYEKL. The CDR3 extends over 14 amino acids. With 1 base removed from V and 2 bases from J, the gap between germline ends came to 8 bases. Here the CDR3 reads CASSQAGLNYGYTF. DNA for the CDR3: TGCGCCAGCAGCCAAGCGGGACTGAACTATGGCTACACCTTC.

This chain joins TRBV19 and TRBJ1-1; no firm D call. V lost 6 bases and J 7 bases, leaving 18 bases between the germline ends. CDR3 length: 14 amino acids. Germline V gene sequence: CDR1 LNHDA, CDR2 SQIVND (reference sequence). The CDR3 region is CASRPSRGLHEAFF. The DNA of the CDR3 is TGTGCCAGTAGGCCCTCCCGGGGATTACATGAAGCTTTCTTT. Filled out from reference TRBV19 and TRBJ1-1, the complete variable domain reads DGGITQSPKYLFRKEGQNVTLSCEQNLNHDAMYWYRQDPGQGLRLIYYSQIVNDFQKGDIAEGYSVSREKKESFPLTVTSAQKNPTAFYLCASRPSRGLHEAFFGQGTRLTVV.

This clone has more than one count but fewer than ten. The chain is built from TRBV4-1 and TRBJ2-7; the D is unclear. Germline V CDR1 and CDR2: MGHRA, YSYEKL. V was clipped by 5 bases and J by 0 bases, with 14 bases between them. This CDR3 has 15 residues. The chain's CDR3 is CASSKVENPSYEQYF. The CDR3 DNA sequence: TGCGCCAGCAGCAAAGTGGAGAACCCCTCCTACGAGCAGTACTTC.

Points on this clone: The identical CDR3 is also encoded by other nucleotide sequences in the sample. The V and J genes are TRBV5-1 and TRBJ2-5; the match to TRBD2 covers 12 bases. In germline, CDR1 is SGHRS, CDR2 YFSETQ. The CDR3 sequence is 17 residues long. J was trimmed by 4 bases and V by 3 bases; bases with no gene match: 10. The DNA of the CDR3 is TGCGCCAGCAGCTACTCAATTCTAGCGGGGGGGGTAGAGACCCAGTACTTC. This codes for CASSYSILAGGVETQYF.

This clone was counted ten times or more. This chain connects TRBV6-5 to TRBJ1-2; 10 positions match TRBD1. V dropped 6 bases and J dropped 6; count of bases not matched to a gene: 4. Germline V gene lookup returns CDR1 MNHEY and CDR2 SVGAGI. This CDR3 is 13 amino acids long. CDR3 amino acids: CASSSTGGDGYTF. CDR3 in DNA: TGTGCCAGCAGCTCGACAGGGGGCGATGGCTACACCTTC.

The chain recombines TRBV24-1 with TRBJ2-1, with D unclear. The CDR3 has 13 residues. Trimming stripped 1 base from V and 7 bases from J, with 7 bases between. Germline CDR1 and CDR2: KGHDR and SFDVKD. CDR3 DNA sequence: TGTGCCACCAGTGATTTTCCGGGTAATGAGCAGTTCTTC. Amino acid sequence: CATSDFPGNEQFF.

The chain joins TRBV21-1 to TRBJ1-5. TRBV21-1 is given as a pseudogene. The CDR3 spans 16 residues. The CDR3 DNA is TGTGCCAGCAGCAAAGAACCCGGGGAGAGCAATCAGCCCCAGCATTTT. Translation: CASSKEPGESNQPQHF.

V usage is TRBV19 and J usage is TRBJ2-1; 11 nucleotides line up with TRBD2. Per the germline V gene, CDR1 is LNHDA and CDR2 is SQIVND (reference sequence). This CDR3 contains 14 residues. J gave up 7 bases and V 7 bases, and 6 bases lay outside the gene matches. DNA for the CDR3: TGTGCCAGTACCCTAGCGGGAGGACTTAATGAGCAGTTCTTC. Its translation is CASTLAGGLNEQFF.